The rows below give T cell receptor beta chains drawn from one sample of a study of T cells in Graves' hyperthyroidism and ophthalmopathy. TCRdb recomputed calls from the multiplex PCR reads with MiXCR, one row per CDR3 protein. The data hold around 280,000 distinct CDR3 sequences, with roughly 13% observed a single time. Sequences were obtained from blood. The receptors come from a woman aged 40-49 years with Graves' hyperthyroidism. Both conserved end residues are trimmed from each CDR3.

TRBV20-1	TRBJ1-5	SATTGPNQPQH
TRBV12-3/TRBV12-4	TRBJ2-7	ASSPGSLYEQY
TRBV20-1	TRBJ1-5	SALTGGINQPQH
TRBV7-2	TRBJ1-6	ASSSGGSYNSPLH
TRBV20-1	TRBJ2-7	SARFSGTGEQY
TRBV2	TRBJ2-7	ASSEGGGAGYEQY
TRBV3-1	TRBJ2-1	ASSRLGGGYEQF
TRBV28	TRBJ1-1	ASSLRQGGAEAF
TRBV28	TRBJ1-5	ASGTGDQPQH
TRBV7-9	TRBJ1-2	ASSPRAERVRYT
TRBV7-3	TRBJ2-5	ASSLMGGEETQY
TRBV20-1	TRBJ1-5	SAGDWQRSNQPQH
TRBV12-3/TRBV12-4	TRBJ2-3	ASSLSWEGTDTQY
TRBV7-9	TRBJ2-3	ASSLQVDTQY
TRBV5-4	TRBJ2-1	ASSYRDRGNEQF
TRBV7-2	TRBJ2-3	ASSLGESFVADTQY
TRBV11-2	TRBJ2-7	ASSLSRQTPGREQY
TRBV20-1	TRBJ2-2	SAPDGAVNTGELF
TRBV2	TRBJ1-1	ANEEGGNTEAF
TRBV3-1	TRBJ2-5	ASREGGGQETQY
TRBV29-1	TRBJ2-7	SVQGATYEQY
TRBV7-2	TRBJ1-2	ASSLETGGFYGYT
TRBV29-1	TRBJ1-5	SVWTGLGQPQH
TRBV20-1	TRBJ2-5	SARDGVAGGETQY
TRBV4-2	TRBJ1-4	ASMEGGDEKLF
TRBV6-2/TRBV6-3	TRBJ2-1	ASSEISGRPYNEQF
TRBV12-3/TRBV12-4	TRBJ2-7	ASSPPGQGPYEQY
TRBV19	TRBJ1-1	ASSIDPQGSTEAF
TRBV20-1	TRBJ1-2	SASPGGDYGYT
TRBV9	TRBJ1-1	ASSPLEGQNTEAF
TRBV4-1	TRBJ2-1	ASSPSARGGAAEQF
TRBV5-4	TRBJ2-3	ASSPALGGTSGTTDTQY